This T cell receptor beta chain was documented in a study of T-cell reconstitution after alpha-beta-depleted transplantation in children. Germline CDR1 LGHDT, CDR2 YNNKEL (reference sequence). Trimming pared 4 bases from V and 6 bases from J, leaving 13 bases between. The CDR3 is 14 residues long. Using unique molecular identifiers, the investigators prepared the TCRbeta library. TCRdb re-derived calls from the PCR reads in MiXCR, one entry per CDR3 protein. This sample yields roughly 52,000 distinct CDR3 sequences, of which over 4.5% are seen a single time; 30% belongs to the top ten. This clonotype appeared many times.

This specimen consisted of PBMCs, mostly from graft donor cells, obtained 60 days after TCRalphabeta/CD19-depleted stem cell transplant. This TCR came from a female patient aged 2 to 10 who had a stem cell transplant for aplastic anemia, so the T cells may come from the graft donor. This chain uses TRBV3-1 with TRBJ2-1, with D perhaps TRBD2 (5 bases). CDR3 DNA sequence: TGTGCCAGCAGCCTCACCCGTGGAGGCAATGAGCAGTTCTTC. It specifies CASSLTRGGNEQFF.